The 9 T cell receptor beta chains in this list originate from one sample, sequenced in a study of blood T cell repertoires in COVID-19. Some clones are missing from TCRdb's copy, which holds only in-frame ones; the method was immunoSEQ multiplex PCR. The sample has some 100,000 clones, roughly nine tenths seen once. The sequenced sample was peripheral blood. These receptors originate from a man aged 55 to 70 with acute or convalescent COVID-19.

In nucleotides, the CDR3 is TGCGCCAGCAGTGAGTCGGTACAGGGACCCTACGAGCAGTACTTC. Translation: CASSESVQGPYEQYF. The chain combines TRBV10-1 with TRBJ2-7; D might be TRBD1 (6 bases). The CDR3 contains 15 residues. V shed 0 bases and J shed 2 bases, with 11 bases lying between them. CDR1 WNHNN and CDR2 SYGVQD come from the germline V gene (reference sequence).

The chain carries TRBV5-4 and TRBJ2-5; D may be TRBD1 (6 bases). V lost 0 bases to trimming and J lost 2 bases, with 11 bases between them. CDR3 size: 15 residues. Looked up from germline, CDR1 is SGHNT and CDR2 is YYREEE (reference sequence). The CDR3 DNA reads TGTGCCAGCAGCTTGGGCAGGGGACCTCAAGAGACCCAGTACTTC. Translating it yields CASSLGRGPQETQYF.

The chain joins TRBV28 to TRBJ1-2; 7 bases are a match to TRBD1. V was pared by 5 bases and J by 6 bases, with 3 bases of the junction left unmatched. CDR3 length: 12 amino acids. Germline values: CDR1 MDHEN, CDR2 SYDVKM. The CDR3 DNA follows: TGTGCCAGCAGTCGGGACAGAGATGGCTACACCTTC. This sequence encodes CASSRDRDGYTF.

V is TRBV28 and J is TRBJ2-3, with 7 bases that match TRBD2. CDR3 length equals 13 residues. Trimming removed 4 bases from V and 5 bases from J; junction bases left unmatched: 3. Per germline, CDR1 MDHEN and CDR2 SYDVKM. CDR3 sequence (DNA): TGTGCCAGCAGTTCTCCTAGCGGAGATACGCAGTATTTT. Its protein is CASSSPSGDTQYF.

The chain joins TRBV3-1 (or the pseudogene TRBV3-2) to TRBJ1-3; 7 nucleotides line up with TRBD1. From germline, CDR1 is LGHDT and CDR2 YNNKEL (reference sequence). CDR3 length: 15 amino acids. Unmatched junction bases numbered 4, after V lost 1 base and J lost 4 bases. CDR3 residues: CASSQADRAGNTIYF. CDR3 nucleotides: TGTGCCAGCAGCCAAGCTGACAGGGCCGGAAACACCATATATTTT.

The rearrangement uses TRBV29-1 and TRBJ1-5, with 7 bases aligning to TRBD1. Germline V gene sequence: CDR1 SQVTM, CDR2 ANQGSEA. The CDR3 spans 12 residues. The V gene end was trimmed by 7 bases and the J gene end by 4 bases; junction bases not matched to a gene: 4. This chain's CDR3 is CSAGTENQPQHF. CDR3 DNA: TGCAGCGCTGGGACAGAAAATCAGCCCCAGCATTTT.

The J gene is TRBJ2-1, the V gene TRBV7-9, with D possibly matching TRBD2 (5 bases). The CDR3 has 15 residues. V was trimmed by 5 bases and J by 0 bases, leaving 11 bases between them. Germline CDR1 is SEHNR and CDR2 is FQNEAQ (reference sequence). In nucleotides, the CDR3 is TGTGCCAGCAGCCGAGCGGACCTCTCCTACAATGAGCAGTTCTTC. Its translation: CASSRADLSYNEQFF.

The chain couples TRBV6-6 to TRBJ2-7, with 7 bases fitting TRBD1. Germline V CDR1 and CDR2: MNHNY, SVGAGI (reference sequence). This CDR3 comprises 14 residues. With 5 bases clipped from V and 1 base from J, the junction kept 5 bases outside the gene matches. The CDR3 region is CASSVGTESYEQYF. CDR3 in DNA: TGTGCCAGCAGTGTCGGGACAGAGTCCTACGAGCAGTACTTC.

This clone has a single count. The chain joins TRBV4-2 to TRBJ2-1; 10 bases agree with TRBD2. The CDR3 length is 19 residues. Trimming took 0 bases from V and 3 from J; bases not matched to a gene: 11. Germline CDR1 reads LGHNA; CDR2 reads YNFKEQ. The CDR3 DNA is TGTGCCAGCAGCCAAGAATCTAGCGGGAGCAATCTTGGCTACAATGAGCAGTTCTTC. It codes for CASSQESSGSNLGYNEQFF.